One and the same sample provided the 8 T cell receptor beta chains below, sequenced in a study of T cells in Graves' hyperthyroidism and ophthalmopathy. What was amplified from RNA transcripts were TCR beta CDR3 regions. A set of HTBI primers served as the primers for a first-round RT-PCR of the TCR CDR3. TCRdb reprocessed the multiplex PCR reads via MiXCR and lists one record per CDR3 protein. The sample has 730,000 or so distinct CDR3 sequences, around 20% seen once. The sample was blood. These TCRs come from a woman aged 50 to 60 with Graves' hyperthyroidism that later progressed to Graves' ophthalmopathy.

There are many counts of this clonotype. This rearrangement joins TRBV11-2 to TRBJ2-3; unclear D gene. Germline CDR1 reads SGHAT; CDR2 reads FQNNGV. This CDR3 contains 14 residues. The V end lost 5 bases, the J end lost 0 bases, and 9 bases lay between the germline ends. The CDR3 protein is CASSPITSTDTQYF. Written as DNA, the CDR3 is TGTGCCAGCAGCCCGATCACTAGCACAGATACGCAGTATTTT.

The rearrangement links TRBV19 to TRBJ2-2, with D possibly TRBD1 on 5 matching bases. The V gene lost 3 bases and the J gene lost 4 bases, with 9 bases spanning the gap. The CDR3 is 14 amino acids. The germline V gene encodes CDR1 LNHDA and CDR2 SQIVND (reference sequence). The CDR3 sequence is CASSISRGTGELFF. DNA of the CDR3: TGTGCCAGTAGTATCTCTAGGGGCACCGGGGAGCTGTTTTTT.

The table lists this clonotype with many counts. CDR3 in amino acids: CSATLLGTPPMDEQFF. The CDR3 DNA reads TGCAGTGCTACCCTCCTGGGGACTCCCCCCATGGATGAGCAGTTCTTC. This sequence joins TRBV20-1 and TRBJ2-1, with D possibly being TRBD2 (6 bases). This CDR3 has 16 amino acids. Trimming removed 4 bases from V and 8 bases from J, with 24 bases in between. CDR1 is DFQATT and CDR2 is SNEGSKA in the germline V gene (reference sequence).

In this sample, this clonotype turned up many times. The genes are TRBV3-1 and TRBJ2-5; D unresolved. Per the germline V gene, CDR1 is LGHDT and CDR2 is YNNKEL (reference sequence). V lost 2 bases and J lost 4, with 5 bases in between. CDR3 length equals 12 residues. The CDR3 sequence is CASSQTSETQYF. The CDR3 DNA is TGTGCCAGCAGCCAAACCTCAGAGACCCAGTACTTC.

In this sample, this clonotype turned up many times. This rearrangement joins TRBV12-3 or TRBV12-4 to TRBJ1-5; D unclear. V dropped 6 bases and J dropped 13 bases, with 19 bases sitting between them. The CDR3 spans 13 residues. The CDR3 protein is CASSRPDYGPQHF. DNA of the CDR3: TGTGCCAGCAGCCGTCCCGATTATGGGCCTCAGCATTTT.

About this clonotype: The conserved phenylalanine or tryptophan is not found at the CDR3 terminus, so this likely reflects a read error. The V gene is TRBV27, the J gene TRBJ1-2, with unresolved D. The CDR3 is 15 residues long. V shed 5 bases and J shed 3 bases, with 16 bases lying between them. Germline loops: CDR1 MNHEY, CDR2 SMNVEV (reference sequence). The CDR3 sequence: CASSLRALGDYGYTL. CDR3 sequence (DNA): TGTGCCAGCAGTCTTAGGGCCTTGGGTGACTATGGCTACACCCTC.

This clonotype was observed a handful of times. The chain combines TRBV7-8 with TRBJ2-1; 7 bases are a match to TRBD1. CDR1 SGHVS and CDR2 FQNEAQ come from the germline V gene. The ends lost 1 base at V and 8 bases at J; junction bases unmatched: 5. This CDR3 contains 14 residues. CDR3 in amino acids: CASSLVQGLDEQFF. The CDR3 coding sequence is TGTGCCAGCAGCTTAGTACAGGGGCTTGATGAGCAGTTCTTC. The whole variable domain, remainder taken from reference TRBV7-8 and TRBJ2-1, is GAGVSQSPRYKVAKRGQDVALRCDPISGHVSLFWYQQALGQGPEFLTYFQNEAQLDKSGLPSDRFFAERPEGSVSTLKIQRTQQEDSAVYLCASSLVQGLDEQFFGPGTRLTVL.

This sequence joins TRBV5-1 and TRBJ2-5; 8 bases fit TRBD2. The germline CDR1 and CDR2 sequences are SGHRS and YFSETQ. The junction had 6 bases not matched to a gene; V was cut back by 3 bases and J by 5 bases. The CDR3 totals 14 residues. Here the CDR3 DNA reads TGCGCCAGCAGCTCAACGGGAGGGGAGGAGACCCAGTACTTC. Amino acids: CASSSTGGEETQYF.